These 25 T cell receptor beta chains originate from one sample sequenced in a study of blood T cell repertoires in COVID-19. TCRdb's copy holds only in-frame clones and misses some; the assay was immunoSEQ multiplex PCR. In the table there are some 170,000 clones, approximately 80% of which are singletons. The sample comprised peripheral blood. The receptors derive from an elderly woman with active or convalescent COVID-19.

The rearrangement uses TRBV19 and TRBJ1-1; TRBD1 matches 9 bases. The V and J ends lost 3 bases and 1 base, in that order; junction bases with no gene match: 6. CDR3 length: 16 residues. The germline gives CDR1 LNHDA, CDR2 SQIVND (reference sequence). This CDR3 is CASSMRGQGWNTEAFF. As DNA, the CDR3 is TGTGCCAGTAGTATGAGGGGACAGGGTTGGAACACTGAAGCTTTCTTT.

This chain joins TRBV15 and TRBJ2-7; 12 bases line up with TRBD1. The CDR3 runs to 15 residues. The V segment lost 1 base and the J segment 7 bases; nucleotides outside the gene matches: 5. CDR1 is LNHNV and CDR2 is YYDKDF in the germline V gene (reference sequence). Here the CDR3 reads CATSRGGTGGKEQYF. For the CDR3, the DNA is TGTGCCACCAGCAGAGGGGGGACAGGGGGCAAGGAGCAGTACTTC.

CDR3 in amino acids: CASSRQGNYGYTF. DNA of the CDR3: TGTGCCAGCAGTCGACAGGGAAACTATGGCTACACCTTC. The chain combines TRBV3-1 (or the pseudogene TRBV3-2) with TRBJ1-2, with TRBD1 identical over 7 bases. After removal of 6 bases from V and 2 bases from J, the junction contained 3 bases not matched to a gene. The CDR3 totals 13 residues. Germline V gene data show CDR1 as LGHDT and CDR2 as YNNKEL (reference sequence).

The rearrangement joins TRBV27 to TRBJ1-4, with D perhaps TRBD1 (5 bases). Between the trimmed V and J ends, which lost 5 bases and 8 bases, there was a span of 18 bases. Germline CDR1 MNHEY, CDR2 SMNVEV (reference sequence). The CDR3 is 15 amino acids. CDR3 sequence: CASSDSTAGREKLFF. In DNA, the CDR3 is TGTGCCAGCAGTGACTCGACGGCGGGACGGGAAAAACTGTTTTTT.

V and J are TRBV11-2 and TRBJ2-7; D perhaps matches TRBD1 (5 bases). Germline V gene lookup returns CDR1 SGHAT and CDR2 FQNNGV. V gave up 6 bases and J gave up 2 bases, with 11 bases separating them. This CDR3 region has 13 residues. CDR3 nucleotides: TGTGCCAGCAGAGGGGCAACCGCCTACGAGCAGTACTTC. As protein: CASRGATAYEQYF.

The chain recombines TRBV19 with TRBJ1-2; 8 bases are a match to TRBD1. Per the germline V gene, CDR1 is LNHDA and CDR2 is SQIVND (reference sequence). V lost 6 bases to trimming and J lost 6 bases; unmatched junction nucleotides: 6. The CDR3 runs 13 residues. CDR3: CASREQGADGYTF. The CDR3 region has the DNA TGTGCCAGTAGAGAGCAGGGGGCCGATGGCTACACCTTC. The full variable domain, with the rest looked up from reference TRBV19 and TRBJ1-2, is DGGITQSPKYLFRKEGQNVTLSCEQNLNHDAMYWYRQDPGQGLRLIYYSQIVNDFQKGDIAEGYSVSREKKESFPLTVTSAQKNPTAFYLCASREQGADGYTFGSGTRLTVV.

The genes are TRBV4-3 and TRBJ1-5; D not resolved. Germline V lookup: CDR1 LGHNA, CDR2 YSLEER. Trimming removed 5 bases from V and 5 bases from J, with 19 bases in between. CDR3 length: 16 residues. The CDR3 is CASSTEFTGGDQPQHF. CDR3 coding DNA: TGCGCCAGCAGCACCGAATTTACGGGAGGAGATCAGCCCCAGCATTTT.

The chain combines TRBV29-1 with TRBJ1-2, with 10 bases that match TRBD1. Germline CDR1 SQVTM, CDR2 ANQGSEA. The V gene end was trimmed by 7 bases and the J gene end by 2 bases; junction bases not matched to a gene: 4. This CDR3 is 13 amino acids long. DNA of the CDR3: TGCAGCGCTGGGACAGGGGCCAACTATGGCTACACCTTC. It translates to CSAGTGANYGYTF.

Here the CDR3 reads CASSTVGGGTEAFF. The CDR3, as DNA: TGTGCCAGCAGCACTGTCGGGGGAGGGACTGAAGCTTTCTTT. The V and J genes are TRBV14 and TRBJ1-1, with a possible D match to TRBD1 (5 bases). The V end was cut by 5 bases, the J end by 5 bases, with 15 bases between. The CDR3 runs 14 residues. CDR1 is SGHDN, CDR2 FVKESK, per germline.

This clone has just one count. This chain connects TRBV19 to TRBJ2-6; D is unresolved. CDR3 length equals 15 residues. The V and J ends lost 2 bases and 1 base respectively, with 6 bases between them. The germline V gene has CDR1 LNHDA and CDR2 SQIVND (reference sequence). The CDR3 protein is CASSIRGSGANVLTF. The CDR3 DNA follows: TGTGCCAGTAGTATAAGAGGATCTGGGGCCAACGTCCTGACTTTC.

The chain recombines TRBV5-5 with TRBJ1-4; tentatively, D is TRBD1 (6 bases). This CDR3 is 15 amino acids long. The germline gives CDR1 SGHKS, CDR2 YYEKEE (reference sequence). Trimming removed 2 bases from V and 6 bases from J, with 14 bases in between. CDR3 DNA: TGTGCCAGCAGCTTAGTTTCCTGGACAGATGAAAAACTGTTTTTT. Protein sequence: CASSLVSWTDEKLFF.

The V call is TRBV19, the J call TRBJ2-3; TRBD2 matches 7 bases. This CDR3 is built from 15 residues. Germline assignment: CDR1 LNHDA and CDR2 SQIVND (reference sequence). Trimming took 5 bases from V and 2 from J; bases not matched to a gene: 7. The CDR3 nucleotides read TGTGCCAGTAGTCACCCGGGAGGAGTCACAGATACGCAGTATTTT. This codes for CASSHPGGVTDTQYF.

CDR3 in DNA: TGTGCCAGCAGCTTAGATCGGGGCTACGAGCAGTACTTC. This gives the protein CASSLDRGYEQYF. The chain recombines TRBV11-2 with TRBJ2-7; possible D gene TRBD2, 5 bases. The CDR3 spans 13 residues. Germline V gene lookup returns CDR1 SGHAT and CDR2 FQNNGV. With 0 bases removed from V and 3 bases from J, the gap between germline ends came to 6 bases.

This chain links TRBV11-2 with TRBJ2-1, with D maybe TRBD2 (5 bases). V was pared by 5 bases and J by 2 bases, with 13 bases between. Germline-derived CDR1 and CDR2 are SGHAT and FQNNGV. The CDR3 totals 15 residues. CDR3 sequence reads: CASSPSGEPYNEQFF. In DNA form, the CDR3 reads TGTGCCAGCAGCCCCTCCGGGGAACCCTACAATGAGCAGTTCTTC.

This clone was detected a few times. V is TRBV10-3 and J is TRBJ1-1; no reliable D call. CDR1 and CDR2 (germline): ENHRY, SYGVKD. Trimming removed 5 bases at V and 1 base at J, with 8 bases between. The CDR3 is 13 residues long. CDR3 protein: CAISTETNTEAFF. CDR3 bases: TGTGCCATCAGTACAGAGACGAACACTGAAGCTTTCTTT.

The CDR3 sequence: CASSPYSTEAFF. DNA for the CDR3: TGTGCCAGCAGTCCCTACAGTACTGAAGCTTTCTTT. This chain joins TRBV12-3 or TRBV12-4 and TRBJ1-1, with D uncertain. Trimming stripped 5 bases from V and 5 bases from J, with 9 bases between. This CDR3 has 12 residues.

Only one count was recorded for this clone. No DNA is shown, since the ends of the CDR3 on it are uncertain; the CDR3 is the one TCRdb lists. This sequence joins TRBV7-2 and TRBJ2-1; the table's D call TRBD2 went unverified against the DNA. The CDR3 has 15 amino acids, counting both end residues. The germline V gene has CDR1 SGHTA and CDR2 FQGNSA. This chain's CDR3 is CASSLFLSPGSEQFF.

As DNA, the CDR3 is TGCAGGGTTAAGGGGGGGACTGGCTACACCTTC. This encodes CRVKGGTGYTF. This sequence joins TRBV20-1 and TRBJ1-2; D is perhaps TRBD1 (6 bases). This CDR3 comprises 11 residues. The germline V gene encodes CDR1 DFQATT and CDR2 SNEGSKA (reference sequence).

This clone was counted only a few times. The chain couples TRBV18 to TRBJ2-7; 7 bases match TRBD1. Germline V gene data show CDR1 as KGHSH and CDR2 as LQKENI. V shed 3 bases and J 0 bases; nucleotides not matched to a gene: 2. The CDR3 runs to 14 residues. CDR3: CASSPRDSSYEQYF. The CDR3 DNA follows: TGTGCCAGCTCACCGAGGGACAGCTCCTACGAGCAGTACTTC.

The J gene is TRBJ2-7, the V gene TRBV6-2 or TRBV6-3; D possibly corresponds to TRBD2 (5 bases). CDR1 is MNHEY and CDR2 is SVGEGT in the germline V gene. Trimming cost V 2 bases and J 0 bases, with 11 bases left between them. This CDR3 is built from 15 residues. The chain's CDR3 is CASSYGEGSSYEQYF. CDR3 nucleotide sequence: TGTGCCAGCAGTTACGGCGAAGGGAGCTCCTACGAGCAGTACTTC.

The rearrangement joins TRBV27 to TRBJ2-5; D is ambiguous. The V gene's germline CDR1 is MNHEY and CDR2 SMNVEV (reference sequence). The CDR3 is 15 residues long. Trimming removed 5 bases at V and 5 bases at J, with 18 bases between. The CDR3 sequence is CASSLFGFGGETQYF. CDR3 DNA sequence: TGTGCCAGCAGTCTATTCGGGTTTGGTGGGGAGACCCAGTACTTC.

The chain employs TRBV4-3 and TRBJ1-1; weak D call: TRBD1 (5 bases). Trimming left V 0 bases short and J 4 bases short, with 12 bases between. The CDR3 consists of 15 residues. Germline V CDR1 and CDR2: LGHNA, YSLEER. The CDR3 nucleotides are TGCGCCAGCAGCCAAGAGCGGCGGGGGAGCACTGAAGCTTTCTTT. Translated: CASSQERRGSTEAFF.

In DNA form, the CDR3 reads TGTGCCAGCAGTTACTTGACAGGGGCGAGCAATCAGCCCCAGCATTTT. Amino acid sequence: CASSYLTGASNQPQHF. V gene TRBV6-2 or TRBV6-3 combines with J gene TRBJ1-5; the match to TRBD1 covers 8 bases. This CDR3 has 16 amino acids. J lost 1 base, V lost 1 base, and 3 bases had no gene match. From germline, CDR1 is MNHEY and CDR2 SVGEGT.

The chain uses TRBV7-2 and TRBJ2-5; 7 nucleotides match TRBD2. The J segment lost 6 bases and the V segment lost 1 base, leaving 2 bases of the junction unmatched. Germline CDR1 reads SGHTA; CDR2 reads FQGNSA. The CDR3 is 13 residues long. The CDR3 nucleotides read TGTGCCAGCAGCTTAGACGGGGGGAAGACCCAGTACTTC. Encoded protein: CASSLDGGKTQYF.

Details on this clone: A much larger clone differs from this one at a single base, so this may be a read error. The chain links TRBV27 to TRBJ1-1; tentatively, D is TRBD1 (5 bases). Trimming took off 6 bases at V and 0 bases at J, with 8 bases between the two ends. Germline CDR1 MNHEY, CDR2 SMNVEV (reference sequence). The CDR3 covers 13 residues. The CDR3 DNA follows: TGTGCCAGCAGCTCAGGGATGAACACTGAAGCTTTCTTT. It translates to CASSSGMNTEAFF.